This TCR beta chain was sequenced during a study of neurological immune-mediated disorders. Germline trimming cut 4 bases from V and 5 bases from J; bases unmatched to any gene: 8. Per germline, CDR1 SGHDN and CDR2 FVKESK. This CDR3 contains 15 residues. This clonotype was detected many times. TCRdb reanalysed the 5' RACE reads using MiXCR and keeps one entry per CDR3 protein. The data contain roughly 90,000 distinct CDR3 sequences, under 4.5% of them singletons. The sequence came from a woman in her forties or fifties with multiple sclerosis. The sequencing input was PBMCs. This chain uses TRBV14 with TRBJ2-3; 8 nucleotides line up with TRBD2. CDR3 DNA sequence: TGTGCCAGCAGCCCTCCCGGGGGGGCCGTAGATACGCAGTATTTT. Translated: CASSPPGGAVDTQYF.